The rows below give T cell receptor beta chains drawn from one sample of a study of blood T cells in healthy people across ages. Each CDR3 protein gets one entry after TCRdb re-called the 5' RACE reads with MiXCR. The sample holds fewer than 2 million distinct CDR3 sequences; roughly two fifths are singletons and the top ten take 20% to 25%. Input material: blood. Receptors were obtained from a human donor in good health. The CDR3 runs from the conserved cysteine through the conserved F or W. Rows may omit the clone size; those that give it use once, few, many or a size class.

v_call: TRBV27; clone_size: few; cdr3_aa: CASSLKVVNAGYTQYF
v_call: TRBV7-2; clone_size: -; cdr3_aa: CASSLRPGVTNSPLHF
v_call: TRBV7-9; clone_size: -; cdr3_aa: CASSMGQAVAQKLFF
v_call: TRBV7-9; clone_size: -; cdr3_aa: CAGNDKSGYTEAFF
v_call: TRBV29-1; clone_size: -; cdr3_aa: CSVGDRRGLRDTQYF
v_call: TRBV9; clone_size: few; cdr3_aa: CASSVVSQIGNEQFF
v_call: TRBV5-1; clone_size: -; cdr3_aa: CASSLLGQGSGEQFF
v_call: TRBV24-1; clone_size: -; cdr3_aa: CATSDSPGGSNQPQHF
v_call: TRBV13; clone_size: few; cdr3_aa: CASSSGSSGNEQFF
v_call: TRBV15; clone_size: few; cdr3_aa: CATSRDRAGEYYGYTF
v_call: TRBV29-1; clone_size: -; cdr3_aa: CRWGAQETQYF
v_call: TRBV4-3; clone_size: -; cdr3_aa: CASSQETASGADTQYF
v_call: TRBV7-9; clone_size: few; cdr3_aa: CASSLVPSNNEQFF
v_call: TRBV7-3; clone_size: few; cdr3_aa: CASSPDSPSTDTQYF
v_call: TRBV10-3; clone_size: once; cdr3_aa: CAISESRGPNTGELFF
v_call: TRBV7-2; clone_size: few; cdr3_aa: CASSLLSRGVTDTQYF
v_call: TRBV12-3/TRBV12-4; clone_size: many; cdr3_aa: CASSLQGYSYNEQFF
v_call: TRBV3-1; clone_size: few; cdr3_aa: CASSAGTGGDNEQFF
v_call: TRBV6-2/TRBV6-3; clone_size: -; cdr3_aa: CASTWSWLDGYTF
v_call: TRBV29-1; clone_size: -; cdr3_aa: CSVENTDTQYF
v_call: TRBV4-1; clone_size: -; cdr3_aa: CASSQPGLPTF
v_call: TRBV4-2; clone_size: -; cdr3_aa: CASSHDRLPRNTIYF
v_call: TRBV6-5; clone_size: -; cdr3_aa: CASSYTDRGTEQFF
v_call: TRBV4-1; clone_size: -; cdr3_aa: CASSQDLGNGNSPLHF
v_call: TRBV29-1; clone_size: few; cdr3_aa: CSVAGTGGRGYTF
v_call: TRBV20-1; clone_size: -; cdr3_aa: CSASGPDSSNEQFF
v_call: TRBV29-1; clone_size: -; cdr3_aa: CGVESLLLNTEAFF
v_call: TRBV28; clone_size: -; cdr3_aa: CASSFWAGDSYEQYF
v_call: TRBV20-1; clone_size: few; cdr3_aa: CSAPGTGGETQYF
v_call: TRBV15; clone_size: -; cdr3_aa: CATNRDFGQETQYF
v_call: TRBV29-1; clone_size: -; cdr3_aa: CSVRDTSTGELFF
v_call: TRBV7-2; clone_size: -; cdr3_aa: CASRIASDTQYF
v_call: TRBV24-1; clone_size: -; cdr3_aa: CATSVMTGVTDTQYF
v_call: TRBV20-1; clone_size: -; cdr3_aa: CSAPRFSGANVLTF
v_call: TRBV6-5; clone_size: -; cdr3_aa: CASSFGVGPYEQYF
v_call: TRBV5-4; clone_size: -; cdr3_aa: CASSLVISGESSYNEQFF
v_call: TRBV2; clone_size: few; cdr3_aa: CASSPPEGSEQFF
v_call: TRBV27; clone_size: -; cdr3_aa: CASGHQRGRTDTQYF
v_call: TRBV9; clone_size: -; cdr3_aa: CASNSGGLDTQYF
v_call: TRBV4-3; clone_size: -; cdr3_aa: CASSQVWDSSYEQYF